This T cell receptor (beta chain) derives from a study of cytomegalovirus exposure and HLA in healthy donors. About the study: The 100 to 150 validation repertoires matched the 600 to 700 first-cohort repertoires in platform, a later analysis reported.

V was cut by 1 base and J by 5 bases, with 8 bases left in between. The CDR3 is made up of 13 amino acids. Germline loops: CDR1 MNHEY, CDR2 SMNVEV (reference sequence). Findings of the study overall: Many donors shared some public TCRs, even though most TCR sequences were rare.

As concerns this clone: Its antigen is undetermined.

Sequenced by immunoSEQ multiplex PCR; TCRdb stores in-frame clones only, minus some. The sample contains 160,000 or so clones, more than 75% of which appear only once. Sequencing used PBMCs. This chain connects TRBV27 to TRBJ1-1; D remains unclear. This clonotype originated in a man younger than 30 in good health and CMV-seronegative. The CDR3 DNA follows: TGTGCCAGCAGTTTATTTCGGGGAACTGAAGCTTTCTTT. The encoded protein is CASSLFRGTEAFF.